Reported below is one T cell receptor beta chain. Assay used: immunoSEQ multiplex PCR; TCRdb lists only in-frame clones, some missing. The sample holds 9,500 to 15,000 clones, approximately 93% seen once. The sample is drawn from a study of technical replicates of blood from a few donors. V shed 6 bases, J shed 4 bases, and the junction held 6 bases outside the gene matches. Germline-derived CDR1 and CDR2 are MDHEN and SYDVKM. The CDR3 runs 14 residues. The chain employs TRBV28 and TRBJ1-5, with 7 bases fitting TRBD1. The sequenced material came from PBMCs. This TCR derives from a human donor in good health. CDR3 coding DNA: TGTGCCAGCAGCTCAGGGGGTGGGAATCAGCCCCAGCATTTT. Its protein product is CASSSGGGNQPQHF.